Given below is one T cell receptor beta chain in context. The data belong to a study of blood T cell repertoires in COVID-19. Turning to the study itself: There were acute and convalescent COVID-19 samples, and they came from the United States, Italy and Spain. Nucleic acid was either cDNA or gDNA, and it came from T cells, B-cell-depleted T cells, or PBMCs.

The CDR3 is made up of 18 amino acids. Germline assignment: CDR1 SGHRS and CDR2 YFSETQ. V was clipped by 1 base and J by 7 bases; unmatched bases: 15. Authors' processing steps: The assay estimated nucleated cells by amplifying reference gene primers. The protocol was immunoSEQ multiplex PCR, while the TCRdb copy is restricted to in-frame clones and leaves out a portion. V and J calls and clone size follow that table, whereas D and trimming were derived from the DNA. In the table there are 150,000 to 200,000 clones, roughly 84% of which are singletons. Sequencing was done on a sample of peripheral blood. This chain connects TRBV5-1 to TRBJ1-2, with TRBD1 identical over 11 bases. The sequence came from an elderly woman with active or convalescent COVID-19. This CDR3 reads CASSLIVGSGTGGRGYTF. The DNA of the CDR3 is TGCGCCAGCAGCTTGATCGTAGGCTCCGGGACAGGGGGTCGTGGCTACACCTTC.